One sample yielded the 18 T cell receptor beta chains listed below, sequenced in a study of cytomegalovirus exposure and HLA in healthy donors. 13 Jbeta primers and 60 Vbeta primers were used for the PCR. Produced via immunoSEQ multiplex PCR; TCRdb's table is partial and in-frame only. The data show over 120,000 clones, around 81% seen once. The sequenced material came from PBMCs. All receptors come from a man between 45 and 60 years old in good health and CMV-seronegative.

This chain connects TRBV2 to TRBJ2-4, with D tentatively TRBD2 (5 bases). V shed 4 bases and J shed 4 bases, with 11 bases lying between them. The CDR3 spans 14 residues. Germline assignment: CDR1 SNHLY and CDR2 FYNNEI. The CDR3 region has the DNA TGTGCCAGCAGTGCTGACCCGGGGAAAAACATTCAGTACTTC. Protein: CASSADPGKNIQYF.

The gene calls are TRBV25-1 and TRBJ1-5, with TRBD1 as a possible D gene (6 bases). The CDR3 has 15 amino acids. Looked up from germline, CDR1 is MGHDK and CDR2 is SYGVNS. V lost 4 bases and J 4 bases, leaving 14 bases between the germline ends. The CDR3 spells CASSGAGAGNQPQHF. The CDR3 coding sequence is TGTGCCAGCAGTGGGGCGGGGGCCGGGAATCAGCCCCAGCATTTT.

The CDR3 reads CASLRSGQHNYGYTF. Here the CDR3 DNA reads TGTGCCAGCCTTAGAAGCGGACAGCATAACTATGGCTACACCTTC. The chain joins TRBV19 to TRBJ1-2; possible D gene TRBD1, 6 bases. Trimming shortened V by 9 bases and J by 1 base, and 18 bases separated the two germline ends. Germline V gene lookup returns CDR1 LNHDA and CDR2 SQIVND (reference sequence). The CDR3 runs to 15 residues.

This CDR3 reads CASSIGGLQANEQFF. DNA of the CDR3: TGTGCCAGTAGTATCGGGGGACTCCAGGCGAATGAGCAGTTCTTC. The chain links TRBV19 to TRBJ2-1, with TRBD2 as a possible D gene (6 bases). V dropped 3 bases and J dropped 7 bases, with 16 bases sitting between them. The CDR3 runs to 15 residues. From germline, CDR1 is LNHDA and CDR2 SQIVND (reference sequence).

The gene calls are TRBV11-3 and TRBJ2-5, with 14 bases matching TRBD2. There are 17 residues in the CDR3. Trimming took 3 bases from V and 5 from J; bases not matched to a gene: 8. Germline assignment: CDR1 SGHNT and CDR2 YENEEA. The CDR3 sequence: CASSFRLAGGRAETQYF. CDR3 sequence (DNA): TGTGCCAGCAGCTTCCGACTAGCGGGGGGGAGGGCGGAGACCCAGTACTTC.

The chain uses TRBV19 and TRBJ2-5; maybe TRBD2 (6 bases). The CDR3 loop spans 12 amino acids. In germline, CDR1 is LNHDA, CDR2 SQIVND (reference sequence). Trimming took off 7 bases at V and 4 bases at J, with 10 bases between the two ends. CDR3 DNA: TGTGCCAGTAAGCGGGTGGGAGAGACCCAGTACTTC. Encoded protein: CASKRVGETQYF. Supplemented by reference TRBV19 and TRBJ2-5, the full variable domain reads DGGITQSPKYLFRKEGQNVTLSCEQNLNHDAMYWYRQDPGQGLRLIYYSQIVNDFQKGDIAEGYSVSREKKESFPLTVTSAQKNPTAFYLCASKRVGETQYFGPGTRLLVL.

This clone was seen a single time. This sequence joins TRBV9 and TRBJ1-1; D is undetermined. The germline V and J ends were trimmed by 4 bases and 1 base, with 14 bases remaining between them. The CDR3 spans 15 residues. In germline, CDR1 is SGDLS, CDR2 YYNGEE. In DNA, the CDR3 is TGTGCCAGCAGCCCCTCCTCCTTGGCGAACACTGAAGCTTTCTTT. Amino acid sequence: CASSPSSLANTEAFF.

This clone was seen only once. The CDR3 nucleotides are TGTGCCAGCAGTGGACAGGGGAGCTCCTACAATGAGCAGTTCTTC. Amino acid sequence: CASSGQGSSYNEQFF. This chain links TRBV2 with TRBJ2-1; TRBD1 agrees at 8 bases. The V segment lost 4 bases and the J segment 0 bases; nucleotides outside the gene matches: 2. CDR1 and CDR2 (germline): SNHLY, FYNNEI. The CDR3 loop spans 15 amino acids.

This clone was counted a few times. The chain couples TRBV7-2 to TRBJ1-4, with D unclear. With 2 bases removed from V and 8 bases from J, the gap between germline ends came to 9 bases. The CDR3 extends over 13 amino acids. Germline lookup yields CDR1 SGHTA and CDR2 FQGNSA. The CDR3 sequence is CASSLSGEEKLFF. CDR3 DNA: TGTGCCAGCAGCTTAAGTGGAGAAGAAAAACTGTTTTTT.

This chain links TRBV19 with TRBJ1-1; D uncertain. Germline V CDR1 and CDR2: LNHDA, SQIVND (reference sequence). This CDR3 has 14 amino acids. V gave up 3 bases and J gave up 0 bases, with 8 bases separating them. CDR3 nucleotide sequence: TGTGCCAGTAGTATTTGGCAGATGAACACTGAAGCTTTCTTT. Protein sequence: CASSIWQMNTEAFF.

The chain has TRBV7-3 and TRBJ2-5, with TRBD1 identical over 9 bases. Trimming at V came to 6 bases and at J to 4 bases, leaving 3 bases not matched to a gene. The germline CDR1 and CDR2 sequences are SGHTA and FQGTGA. The CDR3 is 13 amino acids. Here the CDR3 DNA reads TGTGCCAGCAGTGGGGGACAGGGAGAGACCCAGTACTTC. Its protein product is CASSGGQGETQYF.

The chain carries TRBV11-3 and TRBJ2-2; D is perhaps TRBD2 (5 bases). The germline V gene encodes CDR1 SGHNT and CDR2 YENEEA. V was clipped by 1 base and J by 0 bases, with 12 bases between them. This CDR3 is 17 amino acids long. For the CDR3, the DNA is TGTGCCAGCAGCTTAGTAAGCGGATCATCGAACACCGGGGAGCTGTTTTTT. The encoded protein is CASSLVSGSSNTGELFF.

The genes are TRBV7-3 and TRBJ2-3; 9 positions agree with TRBD1. The germline gives CDR1 SGHTA, CDR2 FQGTGA. The CDR3 totals 15 residues. V shed 3 bases and J 4 bases; nucleotides not matched to a gene: 5. The CDR3 loop is CASSLVGQGPDTQYF. The CDR3 DNA reads TGTGCCAGCAGCTTGGTGGGACAGGGTCCAGATACGCAGTATTTT.

The J gene is TRBJ2-5, the V gene TRBV11-2, with D possibly matching TRBD2 (6 bases). The CDR3 extends over 14 amino acids. Trimming removed 0 bases from V and 7 bases from J, with 12 bases in between. Germline V CDR1 and CDR2: SGHAT, FQNNGV. CDR3 bases: TGTGCCAGCAGCTTAGATCACGGGGGTGGGACCCAGTACTTC. Protein: CASSLDHGGGTQYF.

This clone was found a few times. V is TRBV7-2 and J is TRBJ1-1; 12 bases are a match to TRBD1. V shed 3 bases and J 4 bases; nucleotides not matched to a gene: 9. CDR3 length: 17 amino acids. The germline CDR1 and CDR2 sequences are SGHTA and FQGNSA. The CDR3 DNA follows: TGTGCCAGCAGCTTTACGGGACAGGGGGCAACTCGCACTGAAGCTTTCTTT. Translation gives CASSFTGQGATRTEAFF.

Comments on this clone: Other nucleotide sequences from this sample produce the same CDR3. The rearrangement uses TRBV5-1 and TRBJ1-5; tentative D call: TRBD1 (5 bases). The V gene lost 0 bases and the J gene lost 0 bases, with 7 bases spanning the gap. The CDR3 loop spans 15 amino acids. Germline V gene lookup returns CDR1 SGHRS and CDR2 YFSETQ. The CDR3, as DNA: TGCGCCAGCAGCTTGGAGGGGAATAGCAATCAGCCCCAGCATTTT. As protein: CASSLEGNSNQPQHF.

The gene calls are TRBV27 and TRBJ1-1, with D uncertain. The CDR3 covers 16 residues. Trimming removed 5 bases at V and 0 bases at J, with 16 bases between. Germline V lookup: CDR1 MNHEY, CDR2 SMNVEV (reference sequence). The CDR3 loop reads CASSRDRRTLNTEAFF. For the CDR3, the DNA is TGTGCCAGCAGTCGCGACCGGAGGACCTTGAACACTGAAGCTTTCTTT.

This rearrangement joins TRBV11-1 to TRBJ2-1; 9 positions match TRBD1. The V segment lost 0 bases and the J segment 6 bases; nucleotides outside the gene matches: 3. Germline V gives CDR1 SGHAT, CDR2 FQDESV (reference sequence). The length of the CDR3 is 15 residues. CDR3 protein: CASSLAGQGSNEQFF. As DNA, the CDR3 is TGTGCCAGCAGCTTAGCGGGACAGGGTAGCAATGAGCAGTTCTTC.